This is a list of T cell receptor beta chains from one sample in a study of OX40 agonist ivuxolimab in advanced cancers. The protocol was immunoSEQ multiplex PCR, while the TCRdb copy is restricted to in-frame clones and leaves out a portion. The table records about 36,000 clones, 65% to 85% of them present only once. The sample here was CD4+ or CD8+ T cells sorted from blood, taken in a trial of the OX40 agonist ivuxolimab. Source of these receptors: an adult with an advanced solid tumor such as melanoma, head and neck, liver or kidney cancer. CDR3s include the opening cysteine and the closing phenylalanine or tryptophan. Fields, in order: V gene, D gene, clone size, J gene, CDR3 protein, CDR3 DNA. A D gene is named only where the DNA matches it firmly. Expanded clones get a size class; other rows say once, few or many, or leave the size out.

>TRBV4-1|NA|NA|TRBJ1-2
CASSPGVSYGYTF
TGCGCCAGCAGCCCAGGGGTGAGCTATGGCTACACCTTC
>TRBV10-3|NA|NA|TRBJ2-7
CAISDRSLSYEQYF
TGTGCCATCAGTGATAGGTCCCTCTCCTACGAGCAGTACTTC
>TRBV27|NA|NA|TRBJ2-1
CASSLNTYNEQFF
TGTGCCAGCAGTTTAAACACATACAATGAGCAGTTCTTC
>TRBV4-1|TRBD2|NA|TRBJ2-1
CASSQYPGLAAPTYNEQFF
TGCGCCAGCAGCCAGTACCCGGGACTAGCGGCTCCTACCTACAATGAGCAGTTCTTC
>TRBV29-1|TRBD2|few|TRBJ2-1
CSVESSGGTYNEQFF
TGCAGCGTTGAAAGTAGCGGGGGGACCTACAATGAGCAGTTCTTC
>TRBV9|NA|NA|TRBJ2-1
CASSPSGHLYNEQFF
TGTGCCAGCAGCCCTAGTGGACATCTCTACAATGAGCAGTTCTTC
>TRBV7-9|TRBD1|NA|TRBJ2-2
CASRPGQGVTGELFF
TGTGCCAGCAGACCCGGACAGGGCGTCACCGGGGAGCTGTTTTTT
>TRBV19|NA|NA|TRBJ1-2
CASSIAPGYGYTF
TGTGCCAGTAGTATAGCGCCTGGCTATGGCTACACCTTC
>TRBV28|NA|once|TRBJ1-2
CASSFVGEGYGYTF
TGTGCCAGCAGTTTCGTCGGGGAAGGGTATGGCTACACCTTC
>TRBV7-2|NA|few|TRBJ2-1
CASSLYNRAVDEQFF
TGTGCCAGCAGCTTATATAACAGGGCTGTAGATGAGCAGTTCTTC
>TRBV27|NA|NA|TRBJ1-2
CASSFEGLTGYTF
TGTGCCAGCAGTTTTGAGGGGTTAACGGGCTACACCTTC
>TRBV19|TRBD1|NA|TRBJ1-1
CASSTSIGVTGLNTEAFF
TGTGCCAGTAGTACGTCAATAGGGGTGACAGGGCTGAACACTGAAGCTTTCTTT
>TRBV13|TRBD2|NA|TRBJ2-3
CASSSSVLAGGYTQYF
TGTGCCAGCAGCTCCTCTGTACTAGCGGGAGGTTATACGCAGTATTTT
>TRBV2|TRBD2|NA|TRBJ2-5
CASSEMASGGAGETQYF
TGTGCCAGCAGTGAAATGGCTAGCGGGGGGGCCGGAGAGACCCAGTACTTC
>TRBV19|NA|medium-sized|TRBJ1-1
CANQGMNTEAFF
TGTGCCAATCAGGGAATGAACACTGAAGCTTTCTTT
>TRBV6-5|NA|NA|TRBJ2-7
CASSYKGSGTYEQYF
TGTGCCAGCAGTTACAAGGGGTCCGGGACCTACGAGCAGTACTTC
>TRBV6-6|NA|NA|TRBJ2-2
CASKIFWTEASGELFF
TGTGCCAGCAAGATTTTTTGGACGGAGGCCAGCGGGGAGCTGTTTTTT
>TRBV18|NA|NA|TRBJ2-2
CASSPTDRGLAANTGELFF
TGTGCCAGCTCACCAACTGACAGGGGCCTAGCGGCGAACACCGGGGAGCTGTTTTTT
>TRBV28|TRBD2|NA|TRBJ2-7
CASSLSGIPYEQYF
TGTGCCAGCAGTTTAAGCGGGATTCCTTACGAGCAGTACTTC
>TRBV27|NA|NA|TRBJ2-5
CASSKGETQYF
TGTGCCAGCTCGAAGGGAGAGACCCAGTACTTC
>TRBV10-3|TRBD2|medium-sized|TRBJ2-7
CAISFSGGAYEQYF
TGTGCCATCAGTTTCAGCGGGGGGGCCTACGAGCAGTACTTC
>TRBV28|TRBD1|once|TRBJ1-6
CASRETGQGLNSPLHF
TGTGCCAGCAGAGAAACGGGACAGGGTTTGAATTCACCCCTCCACTTT
>TRBV6-5|NA|few|TRBJ1-4
CASSYSGGTEKLFF
TGTGCCAGCAGTTACTCGGGGGGCACTGAAAAACTGTTTTTT
>TRBV28|NA|NA|TRBJ2-1
CASRSRTGEPEQFF
TGTGCCAGCAGGAGCCGAACGGGAGAGCCCGAGCAGTTCTTC